This paragraph covers one T cell receptor beta chain sequence. This clone was found once. The clone's antigen remains unknown. It has no much larger one-base neighbor in the sample; base qualities were not kept. The data were obtained in a study of cytomegalovirus exposure and HLA in healthy donors (dated by TCRdb to 2015 to 2018). Regarding the complete study: An earlier analysis of roughly 500 of the donors reported approximately 300 Gb of sequence data and some 110 million unique TCR beta sequences obtained from around 170 million T cells. To decide whether each TCR beta V gene segment behaved as functional or pseudogenic, an earlier analysis of some 600 of the donors relied on high-throughput TCR beta sequencing. A later analysis re-examined previously published TCR beta repertoires from hundreds of donors and added high-resolution HLA genotyping to investigate patterns of TCR occurrence. Roughly 5 DR-DQ haplotypes were handled as single units for association and clustering because linkage in the cohort was strong. Class I and class II HLA loci were covered by the typing at four-digit resolution. The aim of the study was to test whether cataloging public T cell receptors could identify signatures of past pathogen exposure. Donor age, sex, ethnicity and CMV serostatus were collected together with the repertoire data. All discovery cohort repertoires had been generated on a single sequencing platform. A later genetic analysis used genome-wide SNP genotypes for about three fifths of the 666 donors, treating that subset as a discovery cohort. In addition to the first cohort of 500 to 850 subjects, a separate validation cohort of approximately 110 different subjects was used. Around 330 gigabases of sequencing data and around 85 million unique TCR sequences made up an early release that covered nearly 650 HLA-typed donors. To predict cytomegalovirus infection status, the study brought together high-throughput TCR immunosequencing, statistical association of individual TCRs with disease status, and machine learning. Among 398 genotyped donors of the cohort, an average of approximately 220,000 unique TCR beta nucleotide sequences was sequenced per donor, of which 15% to 20% were non-productive. Rather than drawing on any new phenotypic data, the later analysis identified candidate immune exposures from TCR beta sequences and the way those sequences occurred across donors. The study used immunosequencing to profile the T cell repertoires of approximately 640 subjects and linked those repertoires to cytomegalovirus serostatus. The number of donors typed differed by locus, with roughly 620-630 for A, B, C, DRB1 and DQB1, 522 for DQA1, some 570 for DPA1, and around 460 for DPB1. Of the approximately 370 genotyped donors, 65% to 90% were placed in the genetic ancestry cluster associated with self-reported Caucasian donors.

The cohort consisted of 666 healthy bone marrow donors. All cohort members were sampled while nominally healthy, although unrecorded immune exposures were likely present. The donor tested CMV seropositive and was one of the 289 seropositive cohort members. A peripheral blood sample was collected from each donor, and TCR beta sequencing was performed on peripheral blood mononuclear cells. Genomic DNA was extracted from the blood cell samples with the Qiagen DNeasy Blood Extraction Kit. The CDR3 measures 13 amino acids from cysteine to phenylalanine. Left in the record is the CDR3 DNA by itself, 39 bases read in frame from the first base. Trimming costs V 3 bases and J 9 bases, and their ends lie 12 bases apart. CDR1 SEHNR and CDR2 FQNEAQ were looked up in the germline V gene (reference sequence). The study at large found these results: The sequencing pipeline was judged likely to have produced a cluster of highly shared sequence variants as a technical artifact. A few of the identified cytomegalovirus-associated TCR beta chains were confirmed in vitro to be specific for cytomegalovirus antigens. According to a later analysis, TCR association rates differed among HLA loci, with DRB1 alleles showing the most associated TCRs and HLA-C alleles showing the fewest. An association between a missense DCLRE1C variant and V-gene and J-gene trimming of TCR beta chains was found in a later genetic analysis and replicated in an independent cohort. This cohort had only TCR beta chains sequenced, and the lack of alpha or paired-chain data limited which features could be detected. Presence/absence analyses assumed roughly uniform sequencing depth across donors, an assumption that may not hold. The authors suggested that the approach could potentially be extended to other disease states and immunological phenotypes. According to a later analysis, most CMV-associated TCR beta chains appeared to be HLA-restricted, and the HLA associations seemed to be driven largely by CMV exposure. About 17 rarely observed V segments, including chromosome 9 orphons, were excluded from the earlier analysis of about 500 of the donors because counts were too low. Correlated functional status among segregating V segments might be attributable to linkage disequilibrium, but an unknown experimental factor could not be ruled out. The study listed 150 to 200 TCR beta chains as associated with cytomegalovirus. When HLA alleles, especially DR and DQ, strongly co-occurred, attributing TCR associations to individual alleles was difficult. A later analysis associated about 17,000 TCR beta sequences with specific HLA alleles at a false discovery rate of 0.05. A further reported finding was that TCR beta sequences accurately predicted the HLA-A and HLA-B alleles for most subjects in the first cohort. Most TCR sequences were observed very rarely across donors, whereas some public TCRs were present in many individuals. For the cohort, immune exposure information was limited to CMV serostatus. Broadly in line with IMGT annotations, most TCR beta V segments showed up in productive rearrangements about 90% or about 30% of the time in an earlier analysis of around 550 of the donors. In a later analysis, several top co-occurrence clusters were reported to appear linked to parvovirus B19, influenza, CMV and Epstein-Barr virus. According to a later genetic analysis, donors in an Asian-associated ancestry cluster had fewer N-insertions in productive TCRs than the roughly 670-donor mean. Some IMGT-functional V segments, including TRBV6-2 and TRBV6-3, could not be told apart with the 87-base-pair reads, so those segments were excluded. Because HLA typing was unavailable for some donors at each locus, only the typed subset was used in association tests. In a later analysis, HLA-associated TCR beta chains showed more clonal expansion and lower generation probabilities than non-associated chains that were equally common. The classifier was reported to diagnose cytomegalovirus status with high specificity and sensitivity in both the original and validation cohorts.

The library was prepared using the immunoSEQ multiplex PCR assay. A mixture of 60 forward primers for TCR Vbeta segments and 13 reverse primers for TCR Jbeta segments was used in the multiplex PCR. The CDR3 region of rearranged TCR beta genes was amplified from genomic DNA by a multiplex PCR assay. On the Illumina HiSeq System, the amplified TCR beta libraries were sequenced as 87-base-pair reads. In the paper's pipeline: A later analysis counted around 72 million unique TCR beta chains across the 650 to 800 repertoires, and around 9.9 million of these chains were shared by at least two donors. A nearest-neighbor algorithm error-corrected the raw reads and collapsed the reads into unique sequences, merging closely related sequences to remove PCR and sequencing errors. To assign V, D and J gene segments, CDR3 sequences were aligned to IMGT reference sequences. For a sequence to be retained, a match of at least six nucleotides to both a V gene segment and a J gene segment was required. A rearrangement was called productive if the CDR3 had no stop codons and remained in frame with V and J, and every other rearrangement was called non-productive. CDR3 was defined according to IMGT convention as the region running from the second conserved V-encoded cysteine to the conserved J-encoded phenylalanine. The earlier analysis of some 550 of the donors excluded any sequence lacking an unambiguous match to a single V gene segment. An earlier analysis of a few hundred of the donors called V segments functional above 56.7% productive rearrangements and segregating when the between-donor standard deviation exceeded 5%. A statistical classification framework was built for diagnosing cytomegalovirus status from the catalog of TCR beta chain sequences. In a later analysis, V and J genes were assigned by comparing TCR nucleotide sequences against IMGT/GENE-DB human TR gene sequences. In a later analysis, CDR3 sequences and most-parsimonious VDJ recombination scenarios were assigned using the TCRdist pipeline. In a later analysis, every TCR beta chain was defined by the combination of its CDR3 amino acid sequence and its V-gene family, and reads without a unique V-gene family were dropped. A later analysis removed 592 highly shared, low-generation-probability nucleotide sequences to deal with suspected cross-contamination and a sequencing artifact. In a later analysis, a clonal expansion index for each public chain was calculated from normalized within-repertoire ranks of inferred template counts. In a later analysis, generation probabilities were computed with a VDJ recombination model fitted to out-of-frame rearrangements, and the resulting probabilities were checked against IGoR. In a later analysis, hypergeometric tests were used to score TCR-TCR, TCR-HLA and TCR-CMV co-occurrence, with a repertoire-size bias correction applied to TCR pairs. In a later analysis, false discovery rates were estimated by permuting HLA or CMV assignments 20 times. In a later analysis, co-occurring TCRs were grouped using DBSCAN, and TCRdist sequence similarity was added for clustering within HLA-allele-positive subsets. Repertoires with fewer than 30,000 or more than 120,000 public chains, plus five repertoires with anomalous nucleotide sharing, were excluded from co-occurrence clustering. TCRdb carries this immuneACCESS record with in-frame sequences only. Its versions omit some clonotypes, under half of them owing to an unresolved V gene in the studies checked, with the rest unexplained. That table gives V, J and clone size, and the DNA gave D and trimming. The sample table holds about 98,000 clones, of which about 85% were seen once. The ten largest account for approximately 4% of the sample.

The sample comprised PBMCs. The source is a female donor in good health and CMV-seropositive. The rearranged chain carries TRBV7-9 and TRBJ2-1, with the D gene uncertain. The encoded CDR3 is CASSFSTAVEQFF. The bases read TGTGCCAGCAGCTTTTCCACTGCGGTTGAGCAGTTCTTC.